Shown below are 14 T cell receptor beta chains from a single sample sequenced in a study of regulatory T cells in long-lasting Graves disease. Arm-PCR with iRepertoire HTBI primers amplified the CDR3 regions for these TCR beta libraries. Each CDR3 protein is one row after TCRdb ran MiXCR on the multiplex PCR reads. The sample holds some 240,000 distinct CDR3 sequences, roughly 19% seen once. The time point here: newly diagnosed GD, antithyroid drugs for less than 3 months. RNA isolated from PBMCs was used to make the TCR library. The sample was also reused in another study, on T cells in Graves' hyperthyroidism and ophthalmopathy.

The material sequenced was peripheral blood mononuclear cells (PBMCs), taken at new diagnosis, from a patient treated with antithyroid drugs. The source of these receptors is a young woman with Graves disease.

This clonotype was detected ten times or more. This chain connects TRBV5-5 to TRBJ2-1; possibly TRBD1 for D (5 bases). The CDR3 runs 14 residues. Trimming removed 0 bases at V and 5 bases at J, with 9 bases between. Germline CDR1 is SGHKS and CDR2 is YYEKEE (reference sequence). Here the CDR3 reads CASSLDRSDNEQFF. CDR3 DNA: TGTGCCAGCAGCTTGGACAGGTCAGACAATGAGCAGTTCTTC.

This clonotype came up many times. The CDR3 here is CASSLILAAAKIHEQFF. Here the CDR3 DNA reads TGTGCCAGCAGTTTAATTCTTGCGGCTGCCAAAATCCATGAGCAGTTCTTC. J is TRBJ2-1 and V is TRBV12-3 or TRBV12-4; D not certain. The V and J ends lost 2 bases and 8 bases respectively, with 22 bases between them. This CDR3 region has 17 residues.

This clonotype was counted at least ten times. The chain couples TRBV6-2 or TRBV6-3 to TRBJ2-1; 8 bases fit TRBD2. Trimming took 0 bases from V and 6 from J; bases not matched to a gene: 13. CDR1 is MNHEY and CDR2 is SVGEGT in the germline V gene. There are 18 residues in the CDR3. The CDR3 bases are TGTGCCAGCAGTTACTCCCACAGTAGCGGGAATTCAGGCAATGAGCAGTTCTTC. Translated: CASSYSHSSGNSGNEQFF.

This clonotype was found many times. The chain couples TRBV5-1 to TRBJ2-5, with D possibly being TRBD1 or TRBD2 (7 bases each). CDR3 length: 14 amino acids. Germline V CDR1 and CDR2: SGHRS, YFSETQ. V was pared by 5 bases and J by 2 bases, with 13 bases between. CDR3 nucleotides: TGCGCCAGCAGTCGGGGGGACAGTCAAGAGACCCAGTACTTC. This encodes CASSRGDSQETQYF.

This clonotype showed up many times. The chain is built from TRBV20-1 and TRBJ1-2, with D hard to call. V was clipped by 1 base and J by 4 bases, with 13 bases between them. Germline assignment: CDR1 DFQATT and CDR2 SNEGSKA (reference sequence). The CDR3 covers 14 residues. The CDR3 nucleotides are TGCAGTGCTAGAGTTGGGTCAAACTTCTATGGCTACACCTTC. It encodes CSARVGSNFYGYTF.

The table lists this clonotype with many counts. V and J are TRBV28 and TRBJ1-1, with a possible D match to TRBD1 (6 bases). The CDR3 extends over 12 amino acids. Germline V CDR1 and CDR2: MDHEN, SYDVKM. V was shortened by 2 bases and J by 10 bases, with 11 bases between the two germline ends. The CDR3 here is CASSLGGGTAFF. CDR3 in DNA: TGTGCCAGCAGTTTAGGGGGGGGCACAGCTTTCTTT. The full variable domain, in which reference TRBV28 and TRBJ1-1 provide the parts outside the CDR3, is DVKVTQSSRYLVKRTGEKVFLECVQDMDHENMFWYRQDPGLGLRLIYFSYDVKMKEKGDIPEGYSVSREKKERFSLILESASTNQTSMYLCASSLGGGTAFFGQGTRLTVV.

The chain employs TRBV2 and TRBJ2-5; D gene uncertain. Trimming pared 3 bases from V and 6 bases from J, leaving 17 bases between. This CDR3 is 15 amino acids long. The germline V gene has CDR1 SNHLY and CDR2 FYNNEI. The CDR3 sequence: CASSETPGPEKTQYF. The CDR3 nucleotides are TGTGCCAGCAGTGAGACGCCGGGTCCCGAAAAGACCCAGTACTTC.

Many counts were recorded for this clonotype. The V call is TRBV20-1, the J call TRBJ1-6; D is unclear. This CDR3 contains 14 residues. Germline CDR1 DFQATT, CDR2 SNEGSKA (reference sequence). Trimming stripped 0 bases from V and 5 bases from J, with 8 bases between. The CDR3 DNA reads TGCAGTGCTAGAGATGCTACTAATAATTCACCCCTCCACTTT. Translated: CSARDATNNSPLHF.

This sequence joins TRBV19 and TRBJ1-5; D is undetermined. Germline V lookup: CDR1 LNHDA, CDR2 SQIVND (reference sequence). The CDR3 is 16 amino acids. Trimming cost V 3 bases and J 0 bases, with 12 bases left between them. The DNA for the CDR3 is TGTGCCAGTAGTATGAATCGGCGGTATAGCAATCAGCCCCAGCATTTT. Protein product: CASSMNRRYSNQPQHF.

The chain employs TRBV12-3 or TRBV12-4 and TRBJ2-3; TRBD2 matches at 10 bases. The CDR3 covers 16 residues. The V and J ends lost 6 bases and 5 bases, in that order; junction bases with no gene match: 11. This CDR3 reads CASSSHPIAGGDTQYF. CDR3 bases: TGTGCCAGCAGCTCACACCCGATAGCGGGAGGAGATACGCAGTATTTT.

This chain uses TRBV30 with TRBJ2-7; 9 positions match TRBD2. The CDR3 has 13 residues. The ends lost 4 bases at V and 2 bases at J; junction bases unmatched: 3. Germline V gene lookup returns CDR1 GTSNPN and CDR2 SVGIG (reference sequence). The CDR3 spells CAWTAGGAYEQYF. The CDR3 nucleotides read TGTGCCTGGACCGCGGGAGGGGCCTACGAGCAGTACTTC. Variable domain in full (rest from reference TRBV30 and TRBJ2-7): SQTIHQWPATLVQPVGSPLSLECTVEGTSNPNLYWYRQAAGRGLQLLFYSVGIGQISSEVPQNLSASRPQDRQFILSSKKLLLSDSGFYLCAWTAGGAYEQYFGPGTRLTVT.

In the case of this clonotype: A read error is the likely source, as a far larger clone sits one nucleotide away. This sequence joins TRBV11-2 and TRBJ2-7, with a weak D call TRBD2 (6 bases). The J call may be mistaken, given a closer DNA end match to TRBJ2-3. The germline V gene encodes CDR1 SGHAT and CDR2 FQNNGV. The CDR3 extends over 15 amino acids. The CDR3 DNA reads TGTGCCAGCAGACGATGGGGGGATAGCACAGCTACGCAGTATTTT. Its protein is CASRRWGDSTATQYF.

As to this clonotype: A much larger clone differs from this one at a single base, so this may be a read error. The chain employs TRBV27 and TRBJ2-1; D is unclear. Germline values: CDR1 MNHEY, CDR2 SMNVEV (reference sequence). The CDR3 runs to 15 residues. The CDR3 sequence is CASNELVSSCNEQFF. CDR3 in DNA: TGTGCCAGCAACGAACTGGTGAGCTCCTGCAATGAGCAGTTCTTC.

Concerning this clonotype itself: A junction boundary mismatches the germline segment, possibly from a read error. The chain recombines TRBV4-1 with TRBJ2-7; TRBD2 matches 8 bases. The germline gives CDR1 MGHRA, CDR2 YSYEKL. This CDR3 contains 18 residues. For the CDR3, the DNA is TGCGCCAGCTGCCAACTTATAGGAGGCGGGAGGATCAGCTACGAGCAGTACTTC. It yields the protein CASCQLIGGGRISYEQYF.